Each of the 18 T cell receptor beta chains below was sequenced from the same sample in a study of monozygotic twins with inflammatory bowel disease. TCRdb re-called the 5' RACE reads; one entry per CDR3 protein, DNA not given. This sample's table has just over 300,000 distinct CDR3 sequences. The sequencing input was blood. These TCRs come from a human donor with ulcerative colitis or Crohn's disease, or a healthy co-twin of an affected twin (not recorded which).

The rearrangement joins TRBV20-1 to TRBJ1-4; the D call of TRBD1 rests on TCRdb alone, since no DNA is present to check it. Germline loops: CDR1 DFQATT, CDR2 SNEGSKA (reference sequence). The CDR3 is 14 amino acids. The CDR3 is CSARDPRGSEKLFF.

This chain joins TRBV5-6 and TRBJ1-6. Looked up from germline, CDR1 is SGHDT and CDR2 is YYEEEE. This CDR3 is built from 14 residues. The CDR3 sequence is CASSLEDYNSPLHF.

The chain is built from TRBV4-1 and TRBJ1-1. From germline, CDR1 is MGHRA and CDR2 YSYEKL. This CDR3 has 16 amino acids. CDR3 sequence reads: CASSQEGSTLNTEAFF.

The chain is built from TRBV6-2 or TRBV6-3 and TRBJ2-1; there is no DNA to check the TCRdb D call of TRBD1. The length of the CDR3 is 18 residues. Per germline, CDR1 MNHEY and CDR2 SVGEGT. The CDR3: CASSYDWGQRAPYNEQFF.

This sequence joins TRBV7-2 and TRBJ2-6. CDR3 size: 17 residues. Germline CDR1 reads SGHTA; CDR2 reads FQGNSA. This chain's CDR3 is CASSQAILDSGANVLTF.

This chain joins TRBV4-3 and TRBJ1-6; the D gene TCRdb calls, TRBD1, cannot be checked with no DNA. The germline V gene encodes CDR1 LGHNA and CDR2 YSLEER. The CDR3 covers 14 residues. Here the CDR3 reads CASRQGDYNSPLHF.

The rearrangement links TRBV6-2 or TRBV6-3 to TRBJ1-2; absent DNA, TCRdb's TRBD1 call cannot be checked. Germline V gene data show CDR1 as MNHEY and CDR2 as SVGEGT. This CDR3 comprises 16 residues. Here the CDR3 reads CASRRQGAISFYGYTF.

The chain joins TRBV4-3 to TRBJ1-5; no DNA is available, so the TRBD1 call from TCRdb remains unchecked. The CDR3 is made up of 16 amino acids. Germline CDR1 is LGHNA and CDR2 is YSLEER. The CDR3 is CASSQEWTPSNQPQHF.

CDR3: CASSPQRGSANSPLHF. The rearrangement uses TRBV27 and TRBJ1-6; TCRdb reports TRBD1, a call that lacks DNA to check it against. Germline CDR1 MNHEY, CDR2 SMNVEV (reference sequence). The CDR3 has 16 residues.

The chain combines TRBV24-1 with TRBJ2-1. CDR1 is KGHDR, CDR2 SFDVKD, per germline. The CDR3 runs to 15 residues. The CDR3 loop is CATSDSHESYNEQFF.

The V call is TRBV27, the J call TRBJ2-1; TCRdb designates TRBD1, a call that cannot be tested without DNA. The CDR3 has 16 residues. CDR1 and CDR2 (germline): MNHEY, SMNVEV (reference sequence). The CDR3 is CASSSTGGSLYNEQFF.

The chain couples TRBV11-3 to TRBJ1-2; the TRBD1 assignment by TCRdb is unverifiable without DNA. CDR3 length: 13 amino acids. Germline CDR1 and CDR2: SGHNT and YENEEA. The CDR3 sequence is CAIPGTPNYGYTF.

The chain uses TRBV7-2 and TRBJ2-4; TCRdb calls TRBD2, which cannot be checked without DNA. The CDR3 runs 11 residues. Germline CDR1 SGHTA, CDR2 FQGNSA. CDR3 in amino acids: CASSPGVAQYF.

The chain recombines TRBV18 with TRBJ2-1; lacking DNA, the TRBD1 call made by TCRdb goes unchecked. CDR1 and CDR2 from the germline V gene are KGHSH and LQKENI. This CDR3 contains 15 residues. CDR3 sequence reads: CASSPRTGLANEQFF.

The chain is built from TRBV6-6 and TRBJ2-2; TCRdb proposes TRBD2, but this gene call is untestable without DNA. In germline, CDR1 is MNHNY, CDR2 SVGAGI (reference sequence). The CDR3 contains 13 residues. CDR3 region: CASTVAGVGELFF.

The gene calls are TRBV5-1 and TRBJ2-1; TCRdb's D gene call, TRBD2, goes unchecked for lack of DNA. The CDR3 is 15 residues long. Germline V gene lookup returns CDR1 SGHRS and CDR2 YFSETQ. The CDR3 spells CASSRWTSGGAEQFF.

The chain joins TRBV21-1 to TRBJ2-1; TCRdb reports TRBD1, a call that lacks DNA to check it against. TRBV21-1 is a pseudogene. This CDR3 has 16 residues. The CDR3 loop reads CASSPRADRTYNEQFF.

CDR3 residues: CASSWGHGVGELFF. The chain carries TRBV6-2 or TRBV6-3 and TRBJ2-2. Germline V CDR1 and CDR2: MNHEY, SVGEGT. The CDR3 is made up of 14 amino acids.